Below, 29 T cell receptor beta chains from the same sample are listed, as sequenced in a study of blood T cells in healthy people across ages. Through a sample-barcoded 5' primer and a J-beta primer mix, a second PCR was run for roughly 6 to 11 cycles. MiXCR, run by TCRdb on the 5' RACE reads, gives a single entry per CDR3 protein. The sample lists 710,000 or so distinct CDR3 sequences, about 30% seen once, with 15% in the top ten. Sequencing was performed on blood. Receptor source: a woman older than 75 in good health.

This rearrangement joins TRBV5-1 to TRBJ2-7; 8 nucleotides line up with TRBD1. After removal of 1 base from V and 3 bases from J, the junction contained 6 bases not matched to a gene. From germline, CDR1 is SGHRS and CDR2 YFSETQ. The CDR3 sequence is 15 residues long. The CDR3 coding sequence is TGCGCCAGCAGCTTGTCGCGGACAGGGAACTACGAGCAGTACTTC. Its translation: CASSLSRTGNYEQYF.

Only a few counts were recorded for this clonotype. The chain joins TRBV6-1 to TRBJ1-1; D gene unclear. Germline values: CDR1 MNHNS, CDR2 SASEGT. This CDR3 is 12 amino acids long. Trimming pared 4 bases from V and 7 bases from J, leaving 10 bases between. CDR3 sequence (DNA): TGTGCCAGCAGTGTCCGCGGCCTTGAAGCTTTCTTT. Residues: CASSVRGLEAFF.

This clonotype has a handful of counts. The rearrangement joins TRBV6-5 to TRBJ1-4; maybe TRBD1 (6 bases). CDR3 size: 16 residues. Germline CDR1 is MNHEY and CDR2 is SVGAGI. Trimming took off 4 bases at V and 8 bases at J, with 20 bases between the two ends. This chain's CDR3 is CASSSRRPGANEKLFF. The CDR3 nucleotides are TGTGCCAGCAGTTCCCGTCGCCCGGGGGCAAACGAAAAACTGTTTTTT.

This clonotype was found a few times. The V gene is TRBV9, the J gene TRBJ1-2; 7 nucleotides match TRBD1. The length of the CDR3 is 14 residues. The germline gives CDR1 SGDLS, CDR2 YYNGEE. Germline trimming cut 2 bases from V and 6 bases from J; bases unmatched to any gene: 7. Written as DNA, the CDR3 is TGTGCCAGCAGCGTCACAGGGGCCTTAGATGGCTACACCTTC. This translates into CASSVTGALDGYTF.

This chain joins TRBV10-3 and TRBJ2-1; D unclear. Germline loops: CDR1 ENHRY, CDR2 SYGVKD. CDR3 length: 13 residues. V lost 2 bases and J lost 3, with 5 bases in between. CDR3 protein: CAISEQVYNEQFF. In DNA form, the CDR3 reads TGTGCCATCAGTGAGCAGGTCTACAATGAGCAGTTCTTC.

The rearrangement uses TRBV12-3 or TRBV12-4 and TRBJ1-2, with 7 nucleotides matching TRBD1. Losses at the gene ends were 2 bases for V and 4 bases for J; bases not matched to a gene: 10. This CDR3 is built from 16 residues. CDR3 residues: CASSLSGVGQFYGYTF. DNA of the CDR3: TGTGCCAGCAGTTTATCGGGGGTGGGACAGTTCTATGGCTACACCTTC.

V and J are TRBV20-1 and TRBJ2-3; a possible D gene is TRBD1 (5 bases). Germline CDR1 is DFQATT and CDR2 is SNEGSKA (reference sequence). The V end lost 3 bases, the J end lost 5 bases, and 12 bases lay between the germline ends. CDR3 size: 13 residues. The CDR3 DNA reads TGCAGTGCTAGGAAGGGGTCCAAAGATACGCAGTATTTT. Translated: CSARKGSKDTQYF.

The table lists this clonotype with many counts. V gene TRBV30 combines with J gene TRBJ2-7; D might be TRBD2 (5 bases). Trimming stripped 6 bases from V and 0 bases from J, with 15 bases between. Germline V lookup: CDR1 GTSNPN, CDR2 SVGIG (reference sequence). The CDR3 loop spans 14 amino acids. The CDR3, as DNA: TGTGCCTGTCCTCGGGAAGGGAGCTCCTACGAGCAGTACTTC. Translated, it gives CACPREGSSYEQYF.

The chain links TRBV30 to TRBJ2-7; 7 positions agree with TRBD2. Germline-derived CDR1 and CDR2 are GTSNPN and SVGIG (reference sequence). This CDR3 is 15 amino acids long. V lost 2 bases, J lost 0 bases, and 7 bases stayed unmatched. This chain's CDR3 is CAWSTPGGSSYEQYF. CDR3 sequence (DNA): TGTGCCTGGAGTACCCCCGGGGGGAGCTCCTACGAGCAGTACTTC.

This clonotype turned up a few times. A much larger clonotype is one base distant, so this may be a read error. The chain links TRBV20-1 to TRBJ2-4; perhaps TRBD2 as D (6 bases). The J call may be wrong; the DNA end is better matched by TRBJ2-7. There are 15 residues in the CDR3. From germline, CDR1 is DFQATT and CDR2 SNEGSKA (reference sequence). The CDR3 DNA reads TGCAGTGCTAGCCGACGGCGAGGAGGGGCCAACGAGCAGTACTTC. It is translated as CSASRRRGGANEQYF.

This chain connects TRBV29-1 to TRBJ1-2; D remains ambiguous. Germline V gene lookup returns CDR1 SQVTM and CDR2 ANQGSEA. Trimming took off 3 bases at V and 8 bases at J, with 19 bases between the two ends. CDR3 length equals 14 residues. The CDR3 loop reads CSVDAAWVVGGYTF. CDR3 DNA sequence: TGCAGCGTTGATGCGGCGTGGGTTGTGGGCGGCTACACCTTC.

In the case of this clonotype: A much larger clonotype is one base distant, so this may be a read error. The rearrangement uses TRBV3-1 and TRBJ2-5, with TRBD2 matching over 11 bases. Germline-derived CDR1 and CDR2 are LGHDT and YNNKEL (reference sequence). With V trimmed by 4 bases and J by 5 bases, 9 bases remained unmatched. The CDR3 is 16 residues long. The chain's CDR3 is CASSRLAGGPGETQYF. The CDR3 nucleotides read TGTGCCAGCAGCCGCTTAGCGGGGGGGCCTGGGGAGACCCAGTACTTC.

This clonotype was picked up one time. The chain joins TRBV12-3 or TRBV12-4 to TRBJ2-3, with D unclear. This CDR3 is built from 12 residues. The germline V and J ends were trimmed by 6 bases and 6 bases, with 10 bases remaining between them. Written as DNA, the CDR3 is TGTGCCAGCAGCCCCGCTTCGGATACGCAGTATTTT. This translates into CASSPASDTQYF.

This clonotype appeared many times. J is TRBJ2-4 and V is TRBV6-2 or TRBV6-3, with D perhaps assigned TRBD1 or TRBD2 (6 bases each). The germline V and J ends were trimmed by 2 bases and 0 bases, with 17 bases remaining between them. The CDR3 covers 18 residues. CDR1 MNHEY and CDR2 SVGEGT come from the germline V gene. The CDR3 sequence is CASSYDPGDLLAKNIQYF. CDR3 in DNA: TGTGCCAGCAGTTACGACCCAGGGGACTTACTAGCCAAAAACATTCAGTACTTC.

This clonotype was seen a handful of times. This may come from a read error, since a much larger clone is one base off. The V gene is TRBV20-1, the J gene TRBJ2-1; D unresolved. The germline gives CDR1 DFQATT, CDR2 SNEGSKA (reference sequence). The CDR3 has 12 residues. CDR3 protein: CRASGQRDEQFF. The CDR3 bases are TGCAGGGCTAGTGGGCAGCGCGATGAGCAGTTCTTC.

The chain carries TRBV7-9 and TRBJ2-3, with D tentatively TRBD1 (5 bases). The V and J ends lost 2 bases and 5 bases respectively, with 14 bases between them. CDR3 size: 15 residues. Germline CDR1 is SEHNR and CDR2 is FQNEAQ (reference sequence). For the CDR3, the DNA is TGTGCCAGCAGCTTAAGGCAGGGCTTTGGAGATACGCAGTATTTT. Translating it yields CASSLRQGFGDTQYF.

Notes on this clonotype: A much more abundant neighbour one base away suggests this may be a read error. V gene TRBV27 combines with J gene TRBJ2-5, with 7 nucleotides matching TRBD2. CDR1 and CDR2 (germline): MNHEY, SMNVEV (reference sequence). The CDR3 is 16 residues long. The V and J ends lost 3 bases and 11 bases, in that order; junction bases with no gene match: 18. The CDR3 loop is CASSFGGGIPGNEQYF. The CDR3 nucleotides are TGTGCCAGCAGTTTTGGCGGGGGTATCCCTGGGAATGAGCAGTACTTC.

This clonotype was counted between two and nine times. This chain connects TRBV25-1 to TRBJ2-3; 11 bases line up with TRBD2. This CDR3 region has 16 residues. Germline V gene sequence: CDR1 MGHDK, CDR2 SYGVNS. The V gene end was trimmed by 5 bases and the J gene end by 3 bases; junction bases not matched to a gene: 7. This CDR3 is CASSSSSGGRTDTQYF. The CDR3 DNA is TGTGCCAGCAGTTCCTCTAGCGGGGGGCGGACAGATACGCAGTATTTT.

The chain links TRBV6-1 to TRBJ1-2; 9 nucleotides align to TRBD1. The CDR3 loop spans 16 amino acids. After removal of 3 bases from V and 8 bases from J, the junction contained 13 bases not matched to a gene. Germline assignment: CDR1 MNHNS and CDR2 SASEGT. The CDR3 DNA reads as TGTGCCAGCAGTGAGGAACCGGGACAGGGATGGTTCGGCTACACCTTC. Translated: CASSEEPGQGWFGYTF.

The chain combines TRBV10-2 with TRBJ2-7; possibly TRBD1 for D (7 bases). Per germline, CDR1 WSHSY and CDR2 SAAADI. This CDR3 region has 16 residues. V lost 3 bases to trimming and J lost 0 bases, with 15 bases between them. The CDR3 region is CASSDPQGGSSYEQYF. CDR3 in DNA: TGCGCCAGCAGTGACCCTCAGGGGGGCAGCTCCTACGAGCAGTACTTC.

This clonotype was seen at least ten times. This chain links TRBV7-9 with TRBJ1-1; 8 nucleotides agree with TRBD1. V gave up 8 bases and J gave up 0 bases; unmatched junction bases: 8. Germline CDR1 SEHNR, CDR2 FQNEAQ (reference sequence). The CDR3 runs 15 residues. The chain's CDR3 is CASGRTGLVNTEAFF. In DNA form, the CDR3 reads TGTGCCAGCGGTAGGACAGGGTTGGTGAACACTGAAGCTTTCTTT.

This clonotype has ten or more counts. CDR3: CASSYSIDRRYEQYF. CDR3 nucleotides: TGTGCCAGCAGTTACTCGATTGACAGGCGCTACGAGCAGTACTTC. V and J are TRBV6-6 and TRBJ2-7; D may be TRBD1 (6 bases). The V gene's germline CDR1 is MNHNY and CDR2 SVGAGI (reference sequence). With 0 bases removed from V and 3 bases from J, the gap between germline ends came to 12 bases. The CDR3 has 15 amino acids.

This clonotype showed up just a few times. The CDR3 loop is CASTPLRGLNLLQETQFF. The CDR3 DNA reads as TGTGCCAGCACCCCCCTCAGGGGGCTCAACCTATTGCAAGAGACCCAGTTCTTC. V gene TRBV7-9 combines with J gene TRBJ2-1; TRBD1 agrees at 8 bases. Looked up from germline, CDR1 is SEHNR and CDR2 is FQNEAQ (reference sequence). J gave up 13 bases and V 7 bases, and 27 bases lay outside the gene matches. This CDR3 comprises 18 residues.

This clonotype was seen once. This sequence may be a read error, since a much larger clone differs from it by one base. CDR3: CSANTGLSTEAFF. The CDR3 DNA reads as TGCAGTGCTAATACAGGGTTGAGCACTGAAGCTTTCTTT. This chain uses TRBV20-1 with TRBJ1-1, with a possible D match to TRBD1 (6 bases). This CDR3 is built from 13 residues. Per germline, CDR1 DFQATT and CDR2 SNEGSKA (reference sequence). The V gene lost 4 bases and the J gene lost 4 bases, with 13 bases spanning the gap.

This clonotype was seen repeatedly, ten times or more. The chain joins TRBV20-1 to TRBJ2-7; D gene unclear. Trimming left V 3 bases short and J 2 bases short, with 14 bases between. The CDR3 runs 14 residues. Germline CDR1 DFQATT, CDR2 SNEGSKA (reference sequence). CDR3 nucleotide sequence: TGCAGTGCTAGGCCTCCGGGCCTGGCCTACGAGCAGTACTTC. Its protein is CSARPPGLAYEQYF.

Notes on this clonotype: A single base separates this from a much larger clone, so it may be a read error. This chain joins TRBV10-3 and TRBJ1-5; 8 bases match TRBD1. Germline V gene data show CDR1 as ENHRY and CDR2 as SYGVKD. With 6 bases clipped from V and 3 bases from J, the junction kept 1 base outside the gene matches. The CDR3 has 13 residues. The CDR3 here is CAIRDRDNQPQHF. DNA for the CDR3: TGTGCCATCAGGGACAGGGACAATCAGCCCCAGCATTTT.

This clonotype was seen only a few times. A read error is possible here, since a much larger clone lies one base away. V gene TRBV12-3 or TRBV12-4 combines with J gene TRBJ1-2, with D possibly TRBD1 on 5 matching bases. The CDR3 covers 15 residues. The V end lost 5 bases, the J end lost 4 bases, and 17 bases lay between the germline ends. The CDR3 DNA follows: TGTGCCAGCAGTCGGACAAGGGGCACTGGCTATGGCTACACCTTC. This encodes CASSRTRGTGYGYTF.

This clonotype has just a few counts. A read error is possible here, since a much larger clone lies one base away. The chain recombines TRBV5-1 with TRBJ2-1, with 9 bases lining up with TRBD2. V trimming: 0 bases; J trimming: 3 bases; junction bases outside the gene matches: 7. The CDR3 is made up of 17 amino acids. The germline V gene has CDR1 SGHRS and CDR2 YFSETQ. CDR3: CASSLVIAGAFYNEQFF. CDR3 nucleotide sequence: TGCGCCAGCAGCTTGGTGATAGCGGGGGCCTTCTACAATGAGCAGTTCTTC.

To note about this clonotype: A single base separates this from a much larger clone, so it may be a read error. The chain carries TRBV7-6 and TRBJ1-2; 9 bases agree with TRBD1. This CDR3 is 16 amino acids long. Per germline, CDR1 SGHVS and CDR2 FNYEAQ. This chain's CDR3 is CASNLAPGQGNYSYTF. The CDR3 DNA follows: TGTGCCAGCAACTTAGCACCGGGACAGGGTAACTATAGCTACACCTTC.